Presented here are 19 T cell receptor beta chains from one specimen sequenced in a study of cytomegalovirus exposure and HLA in healthy donors. This PCR relied on a set of 60 Vbeta primers and 13 Jbeta primers. Assay: immunoSEQ multiplex PCR; the TCRdb copy retains only in-frame clones and omits some. The data show about 150,000 clones, with 80% seen just once and 1% held by the top ten. Sequenced: PBMCs. Receptor source: a woman aged 50 to 60 in good health and CMV-seropositive.

The chain combines TRBV6-1 with TRBJ1-5; TRBD1 agrees at 7 bases. Germline lookup yields CDR1 MNHNS and CDR2 SASEGT. Trimming at V came to 6 bases and at J to 0 bases, leaving 5 bases not matched to a gene. This CDR3 has 15 residues. CDR3 coding DNA: TGTGCCAGCAGCAGGGGGAAAGGTAGCAATCAGCCCCAGCATTTT. It is translated as CASSRGKGSNQPQHF.

The CDR3 coding sequence is TGTGCCAGTAGTCCCGGGACAGCCAACTATGGCTACACCTTC. Translating it yields CASSPGTANYGYTF. The gene calls are TRBV28 and TRBJ1-2; TRBD1 agrees at 7 bases. V lost 9 bases to trimming and J lost 2 bases; unmatched junction nucleotides: 9. CDR1 MDHEN and CDR2 SYDVKM come from the germline V gene. The CDR3 has 14 amino acids.

This CDR3 reads CASSLVRGAIMAGELFF. CDR3 sequence (DNA): TGTGCCAGCAGCTTAGTTCGGGGGGCTATAATGGCCGGGGAGCTGTTTTTT. The chain is built from TRBV7-8 and TRBJ2-2; maybe TRBD2 (7 bases). With 1 base removed from V and 6 bases from J, the gap between germline ends came to 18 bases. CDR1 and CDR2 from the germline V gene are SGHVS and FQNEAQ. This CDR3 comprises 17 residues. Based on the CDR3 plus reference TRBV7-8 and TRBJ2-2, the full variable domain is GAGVSQSPRYKVAKRGQDVALRCDPISGHVSLFWYQQALGQGPEFLTYFQNEAQLDKSGLPSDRFFAERPEGSVSTLKIQRTQQEDSAVYLCASSLVRGAIMAGELFFGEGSRLTVL.

The chain is built from TRBV10-3 and TRBJ2-7, with a weak D call TRBD1 (6 bases). V was clipped by 8 bases and J by 1 base, with 12 bases between them. The CDR3 is 13 amino acids. Germline CDR1 is ENHRY and CDR2 is SYGVKD. CDR3 protein: CAIGAGESYEQYF. Here the CDR3 DNA reads TGTGCCATCGGGGCAGGGGAGTCCTACGAGCAGTACTTC.

The chain joins TRBV19 to TRBJ2-1; TRBD2 aligns across 10 bases. CDR1 LNHDA and CDR2 SQIVND come from the germline V gene (reference sequence). This CDR3 has 15 amino acids. Trimming took 4 bases from V and 3 from J; bases not matched to a gene: 3. The CDR3 loop is CASSKGLAYYNEQFF. The CDR3 DNA sequence: TGTGCCAGTAGTAAGGGACTAGCGTACTACAATGAGCAGTTCTTC.

The chain couples TRBV6-1 to TRBJ2-7; the D gene is possibly TRBD1 (5 bases). Looked up from germline, CDR1 is MNHNS and CDR2 is SASEGT. CDR3 length: 14 residues. Trimming left V 5 bases short and J 5 bases short, with 16 bases between. In DNA form, the CDR3 reads TGTGCCAGCAGTCGTGGACACTGGACGGACGAGCAGTACTTC. The encoded protein is CASSRGHWTDEQYF.

CDR3 loop: CASSSGQPNEKLFF. CDR3 nucleotides: TGTGCCAGCAGTTCGGGACAGCCTAATGAAAAACTGTTTTTT. The V gene is TRBV28, the J gene TRBJ1-4, with 7 bases aligning to TRBD1. This CDR3 spans 14 amino acids. CDR1 and CDR2 (germline): MDHEN, SYDVKM. Trimming took 4 bases from V and 3 from J; bases not matched to a gene: 2.

The V call is TRBV28, the J call TRBJ1-5; D not certain. Germline V gives CDR1 MDHEN, CDR2 SYDVKM. Trimming stripped 4 bases from V and 4 bases from J, with 11 bases between. The CDR3 is 14 residues long. In DNA form, the CDR3 reads TGTGCCAGCAGTTCCCTGCAGTTTAATCAGCCCCAGCATTTT. Translation gives CASSSLQFNQPQHF.

V usage is TRBV6-1 and J usage is TRBJ1-6, with 9 bases lining up with TRBD1. Germline loops: CDR1 MNHNS, CDR2 SASEGT. V was clipped by 0 bases and J by 9 bases; unmatched bases: 3. This CDR3 has 15 amino acids. This CDR3 reads CASSEARTGVSPLHF. Here the CDR3 DNA reads TGTGCCAGCAGTGAAGCCCGGACAGGGGTTTCACCCCTCCACTTT.

The chain employs TRBV28 and TRBJ1-1; D not resolved. Trimming stripped 5 bases from V and 3 bases from J, with 19 bases between. The CDR3 totals 16 residues. Germline V lookup: CDR1 MDHEN, CDR2 SYDVKM. CDR3 in amino acids: CASSPDRGDQYTEAFF. The CDR3 DNA is TGTGCCAGCAGTCCCGATCGCGGGGATCAATACACTGAAGCTTTCTTT.

This clone has more than one count but fewer than ten. The chain employs TRBV6-5 and TRBJ1-2; 7 bases agree with TRBD1. Per germline, CDR1 MNHEY and CDR2 SVGAGI. The CDR3 runs to 13 residues. The ends lost 6 bases at V and 6 bases at J; junction bases unmatched: 7. The DNA for the CDR3 is TGTGCCAGCAGACCAGGGACAGCCGATGGCTACACCTTC. Its translation is CASRPGTADGYTF.

The chain couples TRBV4-1 to TRBJ1-1, with D tentatively TRBD1 (6 bases). Germline lookup yields CDR1 MGHRA and CDR2 YSYEKL. CDR3 length: 16 amino acids. Trimming took 0 bases from V and 0 from J, leaving 11 bases between them. The CDR3 spells CASSQDEGVMNTEAFF. The DNA of the CDR3 is TGCGCCAGCAGCCAAGACGAGGGGGTCATGAACACTGAAGCTTTCTTT.

This clone was counted only a few times. This chain joins TRBV11-2 and TRBJ2-7, with D uncertain. Trimming stripped 2 bases from V and 5 bases from J, with 19 bases between. The CDR3 loop spans 16 amino acids. Germline V lookup: CDR1 SGHAT, CDR2 FQNNGV. The DNA of the CDR3 is TGTGCCAGCAGCTTAAGGTGGTTTAGCACCCCCGACGAGCAGTACTTC. Translated, it gives CASSLRWFSTPDEQYF.

In the case of this clone: The identical CDR3 is also encoded by other nucleotide sequences in the sample. The V call is TRBV28, the J call TRBJ2-7; unclear D gene. Germline CDR1 reads MDHEN; CDR2 reads SYDVKM. The CDR3 has 13 residues. V lost 11 bases and J lost 4, with 18 bases in between. The CDR3 reads CASSRTGPYEQYF. In nucleotides, the CDR3 is TGTGCCTCCTCTCGAACTGGGCCGTACGAGCAGTACTTC.

The chain recombines TRBV19 with TRBJ2-7, with a tentative D call TRBD2 (5 bases). Per the germline V gene, CDR1 is LNHDA and CDR2 is SQIVND (reference sequence). V lost 3 bases to trimming and J lost 2 bases, with 17 bases between them. The CDR3 runs 16 residues. The CDR3 sequence: CASSIGVEGPPYEQYF. The CDR3, as DNA: TGTGCCAGTAGTATTGGGGTTGAGGGCCCTCCCTACGAGCAGTACTTC.

The chain combines TRBV6-5 with TRBJ2-5; D not certain. CDR3 length: 12 residues. V was pared by 6 bases and J by 5 bases, with 10 bases between. Germline V gives CDR1 MNHEY, CDR2 SVGAGI. CDR3 amino acids: CASSRHRETQYF. The CDR3 coding sequence is TGTGCCAGCAGCCGACATAGGGAGACCCAGTACTTC.

This clone was recorded a few times. The rearrangement uses TRBV2 and TRBJ1-1; maybe TRBD1 (5 bases). The CDR3 totals 11 residues. The germline CDR1 and CDR2 sequences are SNHLY and FYNNEI. The V gene lost 7 bases and the J gene lost 7 bases, with 10 bases spanning the gap. The CDR3 region has the DNA TGTGCCAGCACTGACAGAAATGAAGCTTTCTTT. It yields the protein CASTDRNEAFF.

The chain combines TRBV5-4 with TRBJ2-3; 9 positions match TRBD2. The germline V gene encodes CDR1 SGHNT and CDR2 YYREEE (reference sequence). This CDR3 contains 15 residues. V lost 6 bases to trimming and J lost 6 bases; unmatched junction nucleotides: 11. In nucleotides, the CDR3 is TGTGCCAGCACGCCGCGGGGGGGCTTCGGGGATACGCAGTATTTT. This translates into CASTPRGGFGDTQYF.

The rearrangement uses TRBV11-1 and TRBJ2-2; no definite D call. The CDR3 covers 15 residues. V was shortened by 0 bases and J by 4 bases, with 9 bases between the two germline ends. CDR1 is SGHAT, CDR2 FQDESV, per germline (reference sequence). The CDR3 reads CASSLARLFTGELFF. The CDR3 DNA reads TGTGCCAGCAGCTTAGCGAGGCTATTCACCGGGGAGCTGTTTTTT.